These 21 T cell receptor beta chains share one sample of origin, sequenced in a study of blood T cell repertoires in COVID-19. Assay used: immunoSEQ multiplex PCR; TCRdb lists only in-frame clones, some missing. The profile shows roughly 97,000 clones, 91% of them singletons. The sample was peripheral blood. The receptor source for this set is a human donor in a cohort sampled during active COVID-19.

This clone has just a few counts. This chain connects TRBV2 to TRBJ1-6, with D uncertain. The CDR3 consists of 14 residues. Looked up from germline, CDR1 is SNHLY and CDR2 is FYNNEI. The V and J ends lost 2 bases and 8 bases respectively, with 10 bases between them. The CDR3 nucleotides are TGTGCCAGCAGTGAAAACCCTCCAGATTCACCCCTCCACTTT. It codes for CASSENPPDSPLHF.

The rearrangement joins TRBV29-1 to TRBJ1-1; no reliable D call. V lost 4 bases to trimming and J lost 1 base, with 19 bases between them. Germline CDR1 and CDR2: SQVTM and ANQGSEA. There are 16 residues in the CDR3. The CDR3 reads CSVAPPRGRENTEAFF. The CDR3 nucleotides are TGCAGCGTTGCCCCCCCGAGAGGACGGGAGAACACTGAAGCTTTCTTT.

The chain joins TRBV6-5 to TRBJ2-7; 10 bases are a match to TRBD2. The CDR3 runs 15 residues. CDR1 and CDR2 from the germline V gene are MNHEY and SVGAGI. After removal of 4 bases from V and 2 bases from J, the junction contained 5 bases not matched to a gene. CDR3 in amino acids: CASSWRLAGPYEQYF. CDR3 nucleotides: TGTGCCAGCAGTTGGAGACTAGCGGGTCCCTACGAGCAGTACTTC.

The sample holds a few counts of this clone. V and J are TRBV7-2 and TRBJ2-2; a possible D gene is TRBD1 (6 bases). This CDR3 is 16 amino acids long. V lost 5 bases and J 6 bases, leaving 19 bases between the germline ends. CDR1 is SGHTA and CDR2 is FQGNSA in the germline V gene. The CDR3 nucleotides are TGTGCCAGCAGCCTAACCCCAGGGGTGGTTGCCGGGGAGCTGTTTTTT. This translates into CASSLTPGVVAGELFF.

CDR3 amino acids: CASSQDSLGPNVPQHF. The CDR3 DNA reads TGTGCCAGCAGCCAAGATTCACTGGGGCCCAATGTTCCCCAGCATTTT. This chain links TRBV4-2 with TRBJ1-5; D possibly corresponds to TRBD1 (5 bases). Germline CDR1 reads LGHNA; CDR2 reads YNFKEQ. The CDR3 consists of 16 residues. Trimming removed 0 bases at V and 10 bases at J, with 19 bases between.

The DNA for the CDR3 is TGTGCCAGCAGTGAAGGTCCCCGGGACACAGAAGATCAGCCCCAGCATTTT. As protein: CASSEGPRDTEDQPQHF. The chain couples TRBV6-1 to TRBJ1-5; D may be TRBD1 (6 bases). Trimming stripped 1 base from V and 5 bases from J, with 18 bases between. The CDR3 spans 17 residues. Germline CDR1 MNHNS, CDR2 SASEGT.

CDR3 sequence (DNA): TGTGCCAGCAGCGTAGAAGGGGGTCATGTCGGTGGGAACACTGAAGCTTTCTTT. Its translation is CASSVEGGHVGGNTEAFF. This sequence joins TRBV9 and TRBJ1-1; D perhaps matches TRBD1 (6 bases). With 0 bases removed from V and 1 base from J, the gap between germline ends came to 19 bases. The germline gives CDR1 SGDLS, CDR2 YYNGEE. This CDR3 spans 18 amino acids.

The chain couples TRBV28 to TRBJ2-7; TRBD1 agrees at 7 bases. In germline, CDR1 is MDHEN, CDR2 SYDVKM. The CDR3 has 14 residues. V was pared by 5 bases and J by 6 bases, with 10 bases of the junction left unmatched. This chain's CDR3 is CASSQQIQGVEQYF. In DNA, the CDR3 is TGTGCCAGCAGTCAGCAGATTCAGGGGGTCGAGCAGTACTTC. Full variable domain (rest looked up from reference TRBV28 and TRBJ2-7): DVKVTQSSRYLVKRTGEKVFLECVQDMDHENMFWYRQDPGLGLRLIYFSYDVKMKEKGDIPEGYSVSREKKERFSLILESASTNQTSMYLCASSQQIQGVEQYFGPGTRLTVT.

The chain has TRBV7-9 and TRBJ1-2; 11 bases are a match to TRBD1. CDR1 is SEHNR and CDR2 is FQNEAQ in the germline V gene (reference sequence). Germline trimming cut 5 bases from V and 8 bases from J; bases unmatched to any gene: 16. CDR3 length: 17 residues. As DNA, the CDR3 is TGTGCCAGCAGCACGCCCGGGACAGGGGGACCGGTTGGGGGCTACACCTTC. Translated: CASSTPGTGGPVGGYTF.

A single count supports this clone. The chain combines TRBV11-2 with TRBJ2-1; 7 bases match TRBD2. The germline CDR1 and CDR2 sequences are SGHAT and FQNNGV. CDR3 length: 17 residues. J was trimmed by 0 bases and V by 1 base; bases with no gene match: 6. CDR3 bases: TGTGCCAGCAGCTTAGGTTTCGGCGGGAGCTCCTACAATGAGCAGTTCTTC. It encodes CASSLGFGGSSYNEQFF.

V gene TRBV7-9 combines with J gene TRBJ2-1; 14 nucleotides agree with TRBD2. Germline loops: CDR1 SEHNR, CDR2 FQNEAQ (reference sequence). J lost 8 bases, V lost 3 bases, and 3 bases had no gene match. This CDR3 is built from 15 residues. The CDR3 loop is CASSLVTSGRDEQFF. CDR3 sequence (DNA): TGTGCCAGCAGCTTGGTGACTAGCGGGAGGGATGAGCAGTTCTTC.

This sequence joins TRBV27 and TRBJ2-7; weak D call: TRBD1 (6 bases). V lost 3 bases and J 3 bases, leaving 12 bases between the germline ends. CDR1 and CDR2 from the germline V gene are MNHEY and SMNVEV (reference sequence). The CDR3 is 14 amino acids. CDR3 residues: CASSLGQGVYEQYF. The DNA for the CDR3 is TGTGCCAGCAGTTTGGGACAAGGGGTCTACGAGCAGTACTTC.

The genes are TRBV13 and TRBJ2-3; 9 bases align to TRBD1. CDR3 length: 16 residues. V lost 3 bases and J lost 5; bases outside the gene matches: 9. The germline V gene has CDR1 PRHDT and CDR2 FYEKMQ (reference sequence). The CDR3 nucleotides are TGTGCCAGCAGCTTGGTATACAGGGGGCAGGGAGATACGCAGTATTTT. This translates into CASSLVYRGQGDTQYF.

As concerns this clone: The sample carries other DNA sequences with the same CDR3. The gene calls are TRBV11-2 and TRBJ2-7; TRBD2 is a possible D gene (5 bases). Deletions cut 5 bases from V and 4 bases from J, with 12 bases between. Germline CDR1 reads SGHAT; CDR2 reads FQNNGV. This CDR3 region has 13 residues. Here the CDR3 DNA reads TGTGCCAGCAGCCTAGGACTTACTTACGAGCAGTACTTC. It is translated as CASSLGLTYEQYF.

J is TRBJ1-4 and V is TRBV27; 9 bases line up with TRBD1. This CDR3 is built from 15 residues. CDR1 and CDR2 from the germline V gene are MNHEY and SMNVEV (reference sequence). After removal of 8 bases from V and 8 bases from J, the junction contained 12 bases not matched to a gene. The CDR3 DNA sequence: TGTGCCAGCGCTAGCCTGGGACAGGGTAAAGAAAAACTGTTTTTT. The encoded protein is CASASLGQGKEKLFF.

This clone was found many times. The J gene is TRBJ1-1, the V gene TRBV5-1, with D possibly matching TRBD1 (6 bases). V gave up 4 bases and J gave up 7 bases, with 17 bases separating them. The CDR3 is made up of 14 amino acids. Per the germline V gene, CDR1 is SGHRS and CDR2 is YFSETQ. The CDR3, as DNA: TGCGCCAGCAGCCTCCGTGGCAGGGGTTATGAAGCTTTCTTT. Translated: CASSLRGRGYEAFF.

V usage is TRBV5-8 and J usage is TRBJ1-1; a possible D gene is TRBD1 (6 bases). Deletions cut 4 bases from V and 2 bases from J, with 12 bases between. The germline V gene has CDR1 SGHTS and CDR2 YDEGEE. CDR3 length equals 14 residues. The CDR3 is CASSSGTLNTEAFF. In DNA form, the CDR3 reads TGTGCCAGCAGCAGCGGGACACTTAACACTGAAGCTTTCTTT.

The chain is built from TRBV19 and TRBJ1-3; D uncertain. Per the germline V gene, CDR1 is LNHDA and CDR2 is SQIVND (reference sequence). There are 11 residues in the CDR3. Trimming shortened V by 9 bases and J by 6 bases, and 9 bases separated the two germline ends. CDR3 DNA sequence: TGTGCCAGCAGGAGGGCAAACACCATATATTTT. Protein: CASRRANTIYF.

The chain combines TRBV9 with TRBJ2-1, with D perhaps TRBD2 (5 bases). This CDR3 contains 15 residues. Germline V gene sequence: CDR1 SGDLS, CDR2 YYNGEE. The germline V and J ends were trimmed by 0 bases and 3 bases, with 10 bases remaining between them. The CDR3 coding sequence is TGTGCCAGCAGCGTAGACGGGAACTACTACAATGAGCAGTTCTTC. Residues: CASSVDGNYYNEQFF.

The CDR3 nucleotides read TGTGCCAGTAGTATCTCCCGGTCGCGGAACTATGGCTACACCTTC. It translates to CASSISRSRNYGYTF. The V call is TRBV19, the J call TRBJ1-2; D uncertain. Germline CDR1 reads LNHDA; CDR2 reads SQIVND (reference sequence). V lost 3 bases and J lost 2, with 13 bases in between. The CDR3 is 15 amino acids.

The V gene is TRBV4-1, the J gene TRBJ1-2; 9 nucleotides agree with TRBD1. The junction had 13 bases not matched to a gene; V was cut back by 1 base and J by 1 base. The CDR3 is 19 amino acids. In germline, CDR1 is MGHRA, CDR2 YSYEKL. CDR3 DNA: TGCGCCAGCAGCCAAGCCGGGGGGGGGACAGGGCGTTTTAACTATGGCTACACCTTC. As protein: CASSQAGGGTGRFNYGYTF.